Below are 30 T cell receptor beta chains sequenced from a single sample in a study of identical twins. TCRdb itself ran the 5' RACE reads through MiXCR, one entry per CDR3 protein. The data show fewer than 550,000 distinct CDR3 sequences, 13% to 15% seen once. These records were also assigned to another study, of yellow fever vaccine responses in identical twins.

Material: CD4+ T cells sorted from blood. The receptors originated from a woman aged 18-29 years in good health.

V gene TRBV29-1 combines with J gene TRBJ2-2; TRBD2 matches 7 bases. The trim removed 2 bases at V and 3 bases at J, leaving 3 bases unmatched. The germline CDR1 and CDR2 sequences are SQVTM and ANQGSEA. The CDR3 loop spans 14 amino acids. The CDR3 DNA follows: TGCAGCGTTGAAACTCGGGAGGACACCGGGGAGCTGTTTTTT. Translating gives CSVETREDTGELFF.

This clonotype was detected a few times. The gene calls are TRBV19 and TRBJ2-1; the match to TRBD2 covers 14 bases. V trimming: 9 bases; J trimming: 8 bases; junction bases outside the gene matches: 6. Per germline, CDR1 LNHDA and CDR2 SQIVND (reference sequence). This CDR3 has 14 amino acids. CDR3 loop: CASQRTSGRYEQFF. CDR3 coding DNA: TGTGCCAGCCAAAGGACTAGCGGGAGGTATGAGCAGTTCTTC.

J is TRBJ2-7 and V is TRBV4-1; TRBD2 might be the D (6 bases). This CDR3 contains 16 residues. Germline V gives CDR1 MGHRA, CDR2 YSYEKL. V gave up 1 base and J gave up 3 bases, with 16 bases separating them. DNA for the CDR3: TGCGCCAGCAGCCAAGGAACTAGCTTCTATTACTACGAGCAGTACTTC. This translates into CASSQGTSFYYYEQYF.

This clonotype was counted a few times. This chain connects TRBV25-1 to TRBJ1-3, with a possible D match to TRBD1 (5 bases). Germline V gene data show CDR1 as MGHDK and CDR2 as SYGVNS. CDR3 size: 16 residues. Trimming cost V 6 bases and J 2 bases, with 17 bases left between them. Here the CDR3 reads CASSRGAGSTGNTIYF. The CDR3, as DNA: TGTGCCAGCAGCCGAGGGGCAGGGTCTACTGGAAACACCATATATTTT. The whole variable domain, remainder taken from reference TRBV25-1 and TRBJ1-3, is EADIYQTPRYLVIGTGKKITLECSQTMGHDKMYWYQQDPGMELHLIHYSYGVNSTEKGDLSSESTVSRIRTEHFPLTLESARPSHTSQYLCASSRGAGSTGNTIYFGEGSWLTVV.

This clonotype was detected only a few times. This sequence joins TRBV15 and TRBJ2-4; possibly TRBD2 for D (5 bases). The CDR3 contains 15 residues. Trimming removed 3 bases from V and 0 bases from J, with 9 bases in between. Germline loops: CDR1 LNHNV, CDR2 YYDKDF (reference sequence). The CDR3 protein is CATSRDGVAKNIQYF. CDR3 DNA sequence: TGTGCCACCAGCAGGGACGGGGTAGCCAAAAACATTCAGTACTTC.

This chain links TRBV11-2 with TRBJ2-6, with 10 bases identical to TRBD1. This CDR3 is 18 amino acids long. Germline loops: CDR1 SGHAT, CDR2 FQNNGV. With V trimmed by 5 bases and J by 2 bases, 9 bases remained unmatched. The CDR3 DNA follows: TGTGCCAGCAGCCCTAGCTCTGGACAGGGGGCTGGGGCCAACGTCCTGACTTTC. It encodes CASSPSSGQGAGANVLTF.

This clonotype was seen more than once but under ten times. The rearrangement links TRBV3-1 to TRBJ2-7, with D perhaps matching TRBD2 (6 bases). Deletions cut 4 bases from V and 2 bases from J, with 15 bases between. Germline V gives CDR1 LGHDT, CDR2 YNNKEL (reference sequence). The length of the CDR3 is 15 residues. As DNA, the CDR3 is TGTGCCAGCAGCCTGGGTCCGCGGGGCGCCTACGAGCAGTACTTC. Translating it yields CASSLGPRGAYEQYF.

This clonotype was detected a few times. CDR3 coding DNA: TGTGCCAGCAGGCAGATGCTGGAGCAGTTCTTC. Translating it yields CASRQMLEQFF. The rearrangement joins TRBV12-3 or TRBV12-4 to TRBJ2-1, with D unclear. V was trimmed by 6 bases and J by 10 bases, leaving 10 bases between them. The length of the CDR3 is 11 residues.

This clonotype occurred a few times. The chain uses TRBV7-2 and TRBJ2-3, with D unresolved. Looked up from germline, CDR1 is SGHTA and CDR2 is FQGNSA. V was shortened by 4 bases and J by 4 bases, with 15 bases between the two germline ends. The CDR3 sequence is 15 residues long. CDR3 loop: CASSSSFNRADTQYF. CDR3 nucleotide sequence: TGTGCCAGCAGCTCCTCATTTAATAGGGCAGATACGCAGTATTTT. Full variable domain (missing parts from reference TRBV7-2 and TRBJ2-3): GAGVSQSPSNKVTEKGKDVELRCDPISGHTALYWYRQSLGQGLEFLIYFQGNSAPDKSGLPSDRFSAERTGGSVSTLTIQRTQQEDSAVYLCASSSSFNRADTQYFGPGTRLTVL.

This clonotype came up a few times. The rearrangement joins TRBV20-1 to TRBJ2-5, with a tentative D call TRBD1 (6 bases). Germline V gene data show CDR1 as DFQATT and CDR2 as SNEGSKA (reference sequence). The CDR3 extends over 12 amino acids. The V end lost 1 base, the J end lost 5 bases, and 8 bases lay between the germline ends. CDR3 sequence: CSARGTAETQYF. CDR3 DNA: TGCAGTGCTAGAGGGACAGCCGAGACCCAGTACTTC.

The genes are TRBV27 and TRBJ2-3, with D unclear. The germline gives CDR1 MNHEY, CDR2 SMNVEV (reference sequence). The CDR3 has 15 amino acids. The V end lost 0 bases, the J end lost 2 bases, and 9 bases lay between the germline ends. Here the CDR3 reads CASSLSLQTTDTQYF. The DNA for the CDR3 is TGTGCCAGCAGTTTATCGCTCCAGACCACAGATACGCAGTATTTT.

Ten or more counts support this clonotype. The rearrangement links TRBV12-3 or TRBV12-4 to TRBJ2-3; 7 bases agree with TRBD2. CDR3 length equals 12 residues. The ends lost 6 bases at V and 3 bases at J; junction bases unmatched: 0. CDR3: CASRGGTDTQYF. The CDR3 DNA reads TGTGCCAGCAGGGGGGGGACAGATACGCAGTATTTT.

This clonotype occurred a few times. V usage is TRBV18 and J usage is TRBJ1-5; TRBD1 matches 7 bases. Germline V gives CDR1 KGHSH, CDR2 LQKENI. This CDR3 spans 15 amino acids. With V trimmed by 6 bases and J by 0 bases, 5 bases remained unmatched. CDR3 DNA: TGTGCCAGCTCTACGACAGGGCCTAGCAATCAGCCCCAGCATTTT. This gives the protein CASSTTGPSNQPQHF.

This sequence joins TRBV3-1 and TRBJ2-5, with TRBD2 matching 7 bases. The CDR3 covers 17 residues. Losses at the gene ends were 5 bases for V and 2 bases for J; bases not matched to a gene: 14. Germline V gives CDR1 LGHDT, CDR2 YNNKEL (reference sequence). CDR3 protein: CASSEKIAGNLQETQYF. For the CDR3, the DNA is TGTGCCAGCAGCGAAAAAATAGCGGGTAACCTACAAGAGACCCAGTACTTC.

This clonotype was detected a few times. V is TRBV20-1 and J is TRBJ2-3; 7 nucleotides agree with TRBD2. V trimming: 6 bases; J trimming: 2 bases; junction bases outside the gene matches: 8. Germline CDR1 reads DFQATT; CDR2 reads SNEGSKA (reference sequence). The CDR3 sequence is 14 residues long. The CDR3 nucleotides read TGCAGTGCCGCCCCGGGGGGATCCACAGATACGCAGTATTTT. Translated: CSAAPGGSTDTQYF.

This clonotype was seen a handful of times. V usage is TRBV2 and J usage is TRBJ2-1; 11 bases fit TRBD1. V shed 6 bases and J 7 bases; nucleotides not matched to a gene: 2. The CDR3 consists of 13 residues. Germline-derived CDR1 and CDR2 are SNHLY and FYNNEI. The CDR3 DNA reads TGTGCCAGCAGGGGACAGGGGGAAAATGAGCAGTTCTTC. It translates to CASRGQGENEQFF.

This clonotype was observed a few times. The chain links TRBV3-1 to TRBJ2-3, with D perhaps TRBD2 (5 bases). Germline values: CDR1 LGHDT, CDR2 YNNKEL (reference sequence). The CDR3 is 16 residues long. Trimming shortened V by 1 base and J by 6 bases, and 17 bases separated the two germline ends. Here the CDR3 DNA reads TGTGCCAGCAGCCAAGGAGTATTTGGGGAGTCTGATACGCAGTATTTT. Translated, it gives CASSQGVFGESDTQYF.

The CDR3 bases are TGTGCCAGCAGTTTCCGGGGTAAAGAGACCCAGTACTTC. This codes for CASSFRGKETQYF. The chain is built from TRBV27 and TRBJ2-5, with a weak D call TRBD2 (5 bases). V was cut by 3 bases and J by 3 bases, with 8 bases left in between. The CDR3 length is 13 residues. In germline, CDR1 is MNHEY, CDR2 SMNVEV (reference sequence).

The genes are TRBV5-1 and TRBJ1-3; D unresolved. The CDR3 totals 14 residues. With 4 bases removed from V and 2 bases from J, the gap between germline ends came to 10 bases. CDR1 SGHRS and CDR2 YFSETQ come from the germline V gene. CDR3 in amino acids: CASSATQTGNTIYF. CDR3 DNA: TGCGCCAGCAGCGCAACACAAACTGGAAACACCATATATTTT.

A few counts support this clonotype. The chain couples TRBV24-1 to TRBJ2-3; no firm D call. CDR1 and CDR2 (germline): KGHDR, SFDVKD. The CDR3 loop spans 18 amino acids. V shed 3 bases and J shed 2 bases, with 20 bases lying between them. Here the CDR3 reads CATSDRPSAQADTDTQYF. The CDR3 DNA is TGTGCCACCAGTGATAGGCCCTCCGCGCAGGCGGACACAGATACGCAGTATTTT.

This clonotype was seen a few times. The rearrangement links TRBV12-3 or TRBV12-4 to TRBJ1-2, with a tentative D call TRBD1 (6 bases). Trimming shortened V by 3 bases and J by 8 bases, and 10 bases separated the two germline ends. The CDR3 has 12 amino acids. The CDR3 protein is CASSLWGQGYTF. Here the CDR3 DNA reads TGTGCCAGCAGTTTGTGGGGGCAGGGCTACACCTTC.

The chain carries TRBV20-1 and TRBJ2-5; TRBD1 matches 9 bases. The J segment lost 5 bases and the V segment lost 5 bases, leaving 6 bases of the junction unmatched. Germline lookup yields CDR1 DFQATT and CDR2 SNEGSKA (reference sequence). CDR3 length equals 13 residues. The CDR3 region has the DNA TGCAGTGCTGGGGGGACAGGGACGGAGACCCAGTACTTC. It codes for CSAGGTGTETQYF.

The chain carries TRBV2 and TRBJ2-4; D may be TRBD2 (5 bases). Germline CDR1 SNHLY, CDR2 FYNNEI. The CDR3 sequence is 16 residues long. Trimming left V 0 bases short and J 2 bases short, with 11 bases between. The CDR3 region is CASSEAWTDSKNIQYF. The CDR3 DNA sequence: TGTGCCAGCAGTGAAGCTTGGACGGACTCCAAAAACATTCAGTACTTC. The complete variable domain, with remaining parts taken from reference TRBV2 and TRBJ2-4, reads EPEVTQTPSHQVTQMGQEVILRCVPISNHLYFYWYRQILGQKVEFLVSFYNNEISEKSEIFDDQFSVERPDGSNFTLKIRSTKLEDSAMYFCASSEAWTDSKNIQYFGAGTRLSVL.

CDR3 region: CATLPEANNEQFF. CDR3 bases: TGTGCCACCCTCCCCGAGGCCAACAATGAGCAGTTCTTC. The chain employs TRBV10-3 and TRBJ2-1; D gene uncertain. From germline, CDR1 is ENHRY and CDR2 SYGVKD. Trimming left V 10 bases short and J 5 bases short, with 15 bases between. The CDR3 has 13 amino acids.

The table lists this clonotype with a few counts. The V gene is TRBV7-3, the J gene TRBJ2-2; the D gene is possibly TRBD1 (5 bases). The CDR3 loop spans 16 amino acids. In germline, CDR1 is SGHTA, CDR2 FQGTGA. The V and J ends lost 0 bases and 4 bases respectively, with 12 bases between them. This CDR3 reads CASSLTRAGPTGELFF. CDR3 bases: TGTGCCAGCAGCTTAACTCGGGCAGGGCCCACCGGGGAGCTGTTTTTT.

The V call is TRBV20-1, the J call TRBJ1-2; D is uncertain. This CDR3 contains 11 residues. Trimming cost V 6 bases and J 5 bases, with 10 bases left between them. Per the germline V gene, CDR1 is DFQATT and CDR2 is SNEGSKA (reference sequence). CDR3: CSAQPEYGYTF. The CDR3 bases are TGCAGTGCACAACCCGAGTATGGCTACACCTTC.

This clonotype was seen a handful of times. The chain links TRBV27 to TRBJ2-5; possible D gene TRBD1, 5 bases. Germline V CDR1 and CDR2: MNHEY, SMNVEV (reference sequence). Trimming took off 6 bases at V and 5 bases at J, with 16 bases between the two ends. The length of the CDR3 is 14 residues. The CDR3 DNA sequence: TGTGCCAGCAGCCACATTTCAGGGTCGGAGACCCAGTACTTC. It encodes CASSHISGSETQYF.

The rearrangement uses TRBV7-6 and TRBJ2-1, with D unresolved. V was pared by 5 bases and J by 4 bases, with 15 bases between. The CDR3 sequence is 15 residues long. Germline V gives CDR1 SGHVS, CDR2 FNYEAQ. CDR3 DNA: TGTGCCAGCAGCCCATACCAGACTTGGTACAATGAGCAGTTCTTC. Its translation: CASSPYQTWYNEQFF.

V gene TRBV7-8 combines with J gene TRBJ1-5; 9 positions agree with TRBD1. The V gene's germline CDR1 is SGHVS and CDR2 FQNEAQ. Trimming at V came to 3 bases and at J to 7 bases, leaving 13 bases not matched to a gene. This CDR3 is built from 17 residues. Here the CDR3 DNA reads TGTGCCAGCAGCTTCGGGGTGGGGACAGGGTCCCGCCAGCCCCAGCATTTT. It yields the protein CASSFGVGTGSRQPQHF.

There are a few counts of this clonotype. The CDR3 coding sequence is TGTGCCAGCAGCCCAAAGGACACCCTAAGGGATTCACCCCTCCACTTT. As protein: CASSPKDTLRDSPLHF. V usage is TRBV7-2 and J usage is TRBJ1-6, with D possibly TRBD1 on 5 matching bases. Trimming removed 5 bases at V and 8 bases at J, with 19 bases between. The CDR3 consists of 16 residues. Germline V CDR1 and CDR2: SGHTA, FQGNSA.